The clone carrying this T cell receptor beta chain came up a few times. The antigen is undetermined. Germline V gives CDR1 LGHNA, CDR2 YSLEER. CDR3 length equals 17 residues. V shed 3 bases and J 0 bases; nucleotides not matched to a gene: 6. This sample is part of a study of T-cell memory formation after mild COVID-19. A single record per CDR3 protein comes from TCRdb applying MiXCR to the 5' RACE reads. Counted here are a few hundred thousand distinct CDR3 sequences, 20% to 25% occurring once; the ten biggest clones make up about 21%. Study-wide findings and caveats: Whereas later expanders leaned CD4+, clones contracting day 15 to 85 showed a balanced CD4/CD8 makeup.

Sequenced input: PBMCs or a T cell subset sorted from them (not recorded which). The chain combines TRBV4-3 with TRBJ2-1, with 9 positions matching TRBD2. The receptor was isolated from a man aged 18 to 29 who had mild COVID-19 (a few samples of this study predate the infection). Cell type and time point are not known. CDR3 protein: CASSHILAGSSYNEQFF. CDR3 in DNA: TGCGCCAGCAGCCATATACTAGCGGGTAGCTCCTACAATGAGCAGTTCTTC.